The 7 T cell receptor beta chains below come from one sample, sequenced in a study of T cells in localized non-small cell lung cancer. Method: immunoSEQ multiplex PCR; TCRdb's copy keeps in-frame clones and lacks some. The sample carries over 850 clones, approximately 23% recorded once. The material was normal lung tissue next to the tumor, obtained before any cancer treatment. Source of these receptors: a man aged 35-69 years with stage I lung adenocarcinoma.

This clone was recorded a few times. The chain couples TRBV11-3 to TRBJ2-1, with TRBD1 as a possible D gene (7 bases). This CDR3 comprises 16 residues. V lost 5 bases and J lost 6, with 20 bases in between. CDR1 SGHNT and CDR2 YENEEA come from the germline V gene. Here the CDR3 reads CASSPKQGTLGNEQFF. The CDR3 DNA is TGTGCCAGCAGCCCAAAACAGGGGACTCTTGGCAATGAGCAGTTCTTC.

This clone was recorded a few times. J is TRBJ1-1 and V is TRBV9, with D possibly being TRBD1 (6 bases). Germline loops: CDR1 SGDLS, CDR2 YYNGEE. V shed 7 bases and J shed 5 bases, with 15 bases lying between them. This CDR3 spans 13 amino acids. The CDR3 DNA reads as TGTGCCAGCGGTGGACAGCTTGGGACTGAAGCTTTCTTT. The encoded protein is CASGGQLGTEAFF.

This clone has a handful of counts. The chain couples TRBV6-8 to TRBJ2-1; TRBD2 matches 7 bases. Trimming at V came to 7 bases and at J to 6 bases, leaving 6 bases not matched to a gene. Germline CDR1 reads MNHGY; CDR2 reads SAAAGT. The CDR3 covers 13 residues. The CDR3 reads CASKREVSNEQFF. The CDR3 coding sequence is TGTGCCAGCAAGCGGGAAGTAAGCAATGAGCAGTTCTTC.

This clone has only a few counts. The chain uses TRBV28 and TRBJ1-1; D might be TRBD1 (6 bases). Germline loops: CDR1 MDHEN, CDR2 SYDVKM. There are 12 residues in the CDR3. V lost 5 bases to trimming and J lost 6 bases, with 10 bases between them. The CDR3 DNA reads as TGTGCCAGCAGTCGGGGGGGCCCTGAAGCTTTCTTT. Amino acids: CASSRGGPEAFF.

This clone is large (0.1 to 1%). The CDR3 reads CASSAPNLVNEQFF. CDR3 bases: TGTGCCAGCAGCGCCCCTAACCTGGTCAATGAGCAGTTCTTC. The chain combines TRBV9 with TRBJ2-1; D is undetermined. Germline-derived CDR1 and CDR2 are SGDLS and YYNGEE. This CDR3 region has 14 residues. The V gene lost 3 bases and the J gene lost 6 bases, with 13 bases spanning the gap.

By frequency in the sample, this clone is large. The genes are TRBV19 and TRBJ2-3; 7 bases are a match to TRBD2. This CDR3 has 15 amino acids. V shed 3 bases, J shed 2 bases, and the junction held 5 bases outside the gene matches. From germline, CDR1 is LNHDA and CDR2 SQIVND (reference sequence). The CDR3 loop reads CASSIGAGITDTQYF. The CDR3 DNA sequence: TGTGCCAGTAGTATCGGAGCGGGGATCACAGATACGCAGTATTTT.

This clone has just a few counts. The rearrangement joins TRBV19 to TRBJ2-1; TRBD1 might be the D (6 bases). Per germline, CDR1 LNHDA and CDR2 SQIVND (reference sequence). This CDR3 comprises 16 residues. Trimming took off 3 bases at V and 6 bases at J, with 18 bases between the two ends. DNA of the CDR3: TGTGCCAGTAGTATCCCCGGACAGTCTAGAGGCAATGAGCAGTTCTTC. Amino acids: CASSIPGQSRGNEQFF. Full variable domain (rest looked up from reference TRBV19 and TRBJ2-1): DGGITQSPKYLFRKEGQNVTLSCEQNLNHDAMYWYRQDPGQGLRLIYYSQIVNDFQKGDIAEGYSVSREKKESFPLTVTSAQKNPTAFYLCASSIPGQSRGNEQFFGPGTRLTVL.